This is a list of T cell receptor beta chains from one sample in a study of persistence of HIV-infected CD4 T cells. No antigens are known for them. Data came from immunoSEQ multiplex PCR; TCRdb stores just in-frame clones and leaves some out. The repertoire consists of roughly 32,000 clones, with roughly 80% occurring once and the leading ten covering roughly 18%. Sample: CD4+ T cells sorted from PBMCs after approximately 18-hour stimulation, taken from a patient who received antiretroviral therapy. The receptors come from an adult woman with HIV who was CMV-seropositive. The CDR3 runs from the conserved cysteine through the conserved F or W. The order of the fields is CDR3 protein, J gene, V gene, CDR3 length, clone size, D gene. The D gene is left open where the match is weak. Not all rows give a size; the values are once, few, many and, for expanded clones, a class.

CASSPRGLAVTNYNEQFF | TRBJ2-1 | TRBV18 | 18 | - | TRBD2
CASVQTGKETQYF | TRBJ2-5 | TRBV5-1 | 13 | - | -
CASGLVGGQGHEQFF | TRBJ2-1 | TRBV12-5 | 15 | - | TRBD1
CASSRRQAYSNQPQHF | TRBJ1-5 | TRBV21-1 | 16 | once | -
CAISDDLQGNMGNTEAFF | TRBJ1-1 | TRBV10-3 | 18 | - | -
CASSLDHGTSAYEQYF | TRBJ2-7 | TRBV5-5 | 16 | once | -
CASSFKAPYEQYF | TRBJ2-7 | TRBV27 | 13 | few | -
CASSPEKFQYF | TRBJ2-5 | TRBV18 | 11 | - | -
CSVKSTARGNTEAFF | TRBJ1-1 | TRBV29-1 | 15 | - | -
CAIGRTDYEQYF | TRBJ2-7 | TRBV10-3 | 12 | once | -
CASSFFSYEQYF | TRBJ2-7 | TRBV7-2 | 12 | - | -
CSVERGGADTQYF | TRBJ2-3 | TRBV29-1 | 13 | - | TRBD2
CASSHFFGTGSNEQYF | TRBJ2-7 | TRBV3-1/TRBV3-2 | 16 | - | TRBD1
CASSLVGTGFHTQYF | TRBJ2-3 | TRBV27 | 15 | few | TRBD1
CASSVQGRDKPQHF | TRBJ1-5 | TRBV2 | 14 | - | TRBD1
CAISESQVPTGNTIYF | TRBJ1-3 | TRBV10-3 | 16 | few | -
CASSLGQGYGNEQFF | TRBJ2-1 | TRBV28 | 15 | - | TRBD1
CASSPDLGRGNYGYTF | TRBJ1-2 | TRBV5-5 | 16 | - | TRBD1
CASSPNYNEQFF | TRBJ2-1 | TRBV14 | 12 | - | -
CASSLRQGEDTEAFF | TRBJ1-1 | TRBV6-1 | 15 | - | TRBD1
CATKRDRGQETEAFF | TRBJ1-1 | TRBV15 | 15 | - | TRBD1
CASSPSGGIITEAFF | TRBJ1-1 | TRBV7-9 | 15 | - | TRBD1
CASSDPLDWDRGRWNTEAFF | TRBJ1-1 | TRBV10-2 | 20 | once | TRBD1
CASKRGGVNTEAFF | TRBJ1-1 | TRBV7-9 | 14 | once | -
CASSSEGLSPGNTIYF | TRBJ1-3 | TRBV18 | 16 | - | -
CASIHRTGKAFF | TRBJ1-1 | TRBV3-1/TRBV3-2 | 12 | - | TRBD1
CASSTGLAGDTDTQYF | TRBJ2-3 | TRBV7-6 | 16 | - | TRBD2